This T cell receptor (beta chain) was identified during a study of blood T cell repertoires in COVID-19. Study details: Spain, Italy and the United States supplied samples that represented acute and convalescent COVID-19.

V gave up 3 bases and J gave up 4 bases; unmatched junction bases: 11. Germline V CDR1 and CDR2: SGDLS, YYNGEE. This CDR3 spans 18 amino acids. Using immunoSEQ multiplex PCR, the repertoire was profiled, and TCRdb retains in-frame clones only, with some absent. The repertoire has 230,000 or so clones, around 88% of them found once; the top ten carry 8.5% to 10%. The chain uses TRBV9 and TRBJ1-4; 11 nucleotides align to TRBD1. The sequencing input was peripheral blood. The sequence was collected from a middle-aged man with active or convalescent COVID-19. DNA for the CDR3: TGTGCCAGCAGCGCCGGGGACAGGGGGGGAGCAATTAATGAAAAACTGTTTTTT. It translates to CASSAGDRGGAINEKLFF.